This entry lists 2 T cell receptor beta chains sequenced from one sample in a study of CD8 T cell repertoires and HIV-1 epitope variants. The table came from immunoSEQ multiplex PCR; TCRdb's copy has only in-frame clones and leaves some out. Here the sample spans about 95,000 clones, roughly four fifths being singletons. The sample comprised uncultured baseline CD8+ T cells from peripheral blood mononuclear cells (PBMCs). All receptors derive from a male donor with HIV.

The V gene is TRBV5-1, the J gene TRBJ2-3; TRBD1 is a possible D gene (7 bases). The ends were cut back, 4 bases at V and 6 bases at J, with 18 bases in the middle. The CDR3 has 15 amino acids. CDR1 and CDR2 (germline): SGHRS, YFSETQ. CDR3 residues: CASSAQGGPGDTQYF. As DNA, the CDR3 is TGCGCCAGCAGCGCTCAGGGGGGCCCTGGGGATACGCAGTATTTT.

This sequence joins TRBV5-1 and TRBJ1-1, with TRBD1 identical over 7 bases. The CDR3 consists of 13 residues. The germline CDR1 and CDR2 sequences are SGHRS and YFSETQ. Unmatched junction bases numbered 1, after V lost 4 bases and J lost 1 base. Here the CDR3 reads CASSHRGNTEAFF. The CDR3 DNA is TGCGCCAGCAGCCACAGGGGGAACACTGAAGCTTTCTTT.